A selection of T cell receptor beta chains follows, all from one sample in a study of blood T cell repertoires in COVID-19. Clones were read by immunoSEQ multiplex PCR, and TCRdb kept only the in-frame ones, dropping some. In the table there are fewer than 200,000 clones, roughly nine tenths of which are singletons. Sequenced material: PBMCs or T cells enriched from blood (not recorded which). These receptors were taken from a human donor with acute COVID-19. The donor label of this sample is uncertain. CDR3s include the opening cysteine and the closing phenylalanine or tryptophan. D genes are given only for firm matches. Expanded clones are given a class, and other clones once, few, many or no size at all.

TRBD2 TRBJ2-5 - TRBV2 CASSEPSGLGTSGDRETQYF TGTGCCAGCAGTGAACCGTCGGGCTTGGGGACTAGCGGGGACAGGGAGACCCAGTACTTC
TRBD2 TRBJ2-1 few TRBV10-1 CASSESGLAGGPNEQFF TGCGCCAGCAGTGAGTCAGGACTAGCGGGGGGGCCCAATGAGCAGTTCTTC
- TRBJ1-2 - TRBV9 CASSVAGGGGYTF TGTGCCAGCAGCGTAGCTGGGGGGGGTGGCTACACCTTC
TRBD1 TRBJ1-4 once TRBV11-3 CASSRESGQGWEKLFF TGTGCCAGCAGCCGAGAATCGGGACAGGGCTGGGAAAAACTGTTTTTT
TRBD1 TRBJ1-6 - TRBV2 CASRSGQGANSPLHF TGTGCCAGCAGATCGGGACAGGGTGCAAATTCACCCCTCCACTTT
TRBD2 TRBJ2-1 - TRBV5-6 CASSPGLAGYNEQFF TGTGCCAGCAGCCCCGGACTAGCGGGGTACAATGAGCAGTTCTTC
TRBD1 TRBJ1-5 - TRBV6-5 CASRKQGNNQPQHF TGTGCCAGCAGGAAACAGGGGAACAATCAGCCCCAGCATTTT
TRBD1 TRBJ1-1 - TRBV5-1 CASSPSGGTANTEAFF TGCGCCAGCAGCCCCTCTGGTGGGACAGCAAACACTGAAGCTTTCTTT
- TRBJ2-1 - TRBV12-3/TRBV12-4 CASSLAPGNEQFF TGTGCCAGCAGTTTGGCCCCAGGTAATGAGCAGTTCTTC
- TRBJ2-1 - TRBV7-2 CASSFLDNEQFF TGTGCCAGCAGCTTCTTAGACAATGAGCAGTTCTTC
TRBD1 TRBJ2-7 - TRBV5-1 CASSSRTGGAYEQYF TGCGCCAGCAGCTCTAGGACAGGGGGAGCCTACGAGCAGTACTTC
TRBD1 TRBJ1-2 few TRBV6-1 CASSEEDGTGGYGYTF TGTGCCAGCAGTGAAGAGGACGGAACAGGGGGCTATGGCTACACCTTC
TRBD1 TRBJ1-3 - TRBV2 CASSDRGYGNTIYF TGTGCCAGCAGCGACAGGGGTTATGGAAACACCATATATTTT
TRBD2 TRBJ2-3 - TRBV19 CASSIGGGSDTQYF TGTGCCAGTAGTATAGGGGGGGGGTCAGATACGCAGTATTTT
TRBD1 TRBJ2-7 - TRBV5-8 CASSRTGIYEQYF TGTGCCAGCAGCCGGACAGGGATCTACGAGCAGTACTTC
TRBD1 TRBJ1-1 - TRBV9 CASSVTGTANTEAFF TGTGCCAGCAGCGTTACCGGGACAGCGAACACTGAAGCTTTCTTT
TRBD2 TRBJ2-7 few TRBV4-1 CASSQDGGYEQYF TGCGCCAGCAGCCAGGACGGGGGGTACGAGCAGTACTTC
TRBD1 TRBJ1-2 - TRBV9 CASSVGGTAGGNYGYTF TGTGCCAGCAGCGTAGGGGGGACAGCCGGCGGTAACTATGGCTACACCTTC
- TRBJ1-4 - TRBV11-3 CASSLTPRNHGRNEKLFF TGTGCCAGCAGCTTAACCCCCAGAAATCACGGCAGGAATGAAAAACTGTTTTTT
- TRBJ2-3 - TRBV3-1/TRBV3-2 CASSPNLIRGTDTQYF TGTGCCAGCAGCCCCAATCTGATCCGCGGCACAGATACGCAGTATTTT
TRBD2 TRBJ2-5 - TRBV7-9 CASSWISGGAAETQYF TGTGCCAGCAGCTGGATTAGCGGGGGGGCGGCAGAGACCCAGTACTTC
- TRBJ1-1 - TRBV2 CASSADILNTEAFF TGTGCCAGCAGTGCCGACATACTGAACACTGAAGCTTTCTTT
- TRBJ1-1 - TRBV21-1 CASSYRDREGNTEAFF TGTGCCAGCAGCTACCGGGACAGGGAAGGGAACACTGAAGCTTTCTTT
TRBD1 TRBJ2-1 - TRBV6-2/TRBV6-3 CASSYIQTGRSYNEQFF TGTGCCAGCAGTTACATCCAGACAGGGCGGTCCTACAATGAGCAGTTCTTC
- TRBJ2-1 - TRBV7-6 CASSLGLVDEQFF TGTGCCAGCAGCTTAGGCCTGGTAGATGAGCAGTTCTTC
- TRBJ1-6 - TRBV11-1 CASSLAPAGSSYNSPLHF TGTGCCAGCAGCTTAGCGCCTGCGGGGAGCTCCTATAATTCACCCCTCCACTTT
TRBD1 TRBJ1-1 - TRBV5-1 CASSLVTGATEAFF TGCGCCAGCAGCTTGGTGACAGGGGCCACTGAAGCTTTCTTT
- TRBJ1-2 - TRBV20-1 CSASERGTAIYGYTF TGCAGTGCTAGTGAGCGGGGAACCGCTATCTATGGCTACACCTTC
- TRBJ1-2 once TRBV29-1 CSVDWGDGYTF TGCAGCGTTGATTGGGGGGATGGCTACACCTTC
- TRBJ1-1 - TRBV10-3 CAISDQTPTNTEAFF TGTGCCATCAGTGATCAAACCCCCACTAACACTGAAGCTTTCTTT
TRBD2 TRBJ2-7 - TRBV4-3 CASSQVGGSYEQYF TGCGCCAGCAGCCAAGTGGGAGGGTCCTACGAGCAGTACTTC
TRBD2 TRBJ2-3 - TRBV5-1 CASSLAGGSTDTQYF TGCGCCAGCAGCTTGGCCGGGGGGAGCACAGATACGCAGTATTTT
- TRBJ1-1 - TRBV20-1 CSASIQVGTEAFF TGCAGTGCTAGTATACAGGTGGGCACTGAAGCTTTCTTT
- TRBJ1-2 - TRBV5-5 CASSLGRLGYGYTF TGTGCCAGCAGCTTAGGCAGGCTGGGCTATGGCTACACCTTC
- TRBJ2-7 - TRBV29-1 CSVATSGAEQYF TGCAGCGTCGCAACATCAGGGGCCGAGCAGTACTTC
- TRBJ1-4 - TRBV4-1 CASSRDRTVGNEKLFF TGCGCCAGCAGCCGCGACCGGACAGTGGGAAATGAAAAACTGTTTTTT
- TRBJ2-5 - TRBV7-9 CASSPGLDPETQYF TGTGCCAGCAGCCCCGGACTGGATCCCGAGACCCAGTACTTC
- TRBJ2-1 - TRBV7-8 CASSFGGGPYNEQFF TGTGCCAGCAGCTTCGGCGGGGGCCCCTACAATGAGCAGTTCTTC
- TRBJ2-2 - TRBV9 CASSAASGTGELFF TGTGCCAGCAGCGCTGCTTCGGGCACCGGGGAGCTGTTTTTT
- TRBJ1-2 - TRBV19 CASSLIGGSMGYGYTF TGTGCCAGTAGTCTAATAGGAGGCTCCATGGGCTATGGCTACACCTTC
- TRBJ2-3 - TRBV7-8 CASSLYTDTQYF TGTGCCAGCAGCCTGTACACAGATACGCAGTATTTT
TRBD1 TRBJ1-2 - TRBV30 CAWRWDRRGYTF TGTGCCTGGAGGTGGGACAGGCGAGGCTACACCTTC
TRBD1 TRBJ1-2 - TRBV5-1 CASSLGIGGYYGYTF TGCGCCAGCAGCTTGGGGATAGGGGGCTACTATGGCTACACCTTC
TRBD1 TRBJ2-7 - TRBV29-1 CSGGQGRYEQYF TGCAGCGGGGGACAGGGGCGATACGAGCAGTACTTC
- TRBJ2-7 - TRBV7-9 CASSALTGPYEQYF TGTGCCAGCAGCGCCCTTACAGGCCCCTACGAGCAGTACTTC
TRBD1 TRBJ2-1 - TRBV9 CASSVWGGTGGDEQFF TGTGCCAGCAGCGTGTGGGGTGGGACAGGGGGCGATGAGCAGTTCTTC
TRBD1 TRBJ2-7 - TRBV9 CASSPGFRDRVSHEQYF TGTGCCAGCAGCCCGGGCTTCCGGGACAGGGTCTCCCACGAGCAGTACTTC